These 31 T cell receptor beta chains share one sample of origin, sequenced in a study of blood T cell repertoires in COVID-19. Profiling relied on immunoSEQ multiplex PCR, and the TCRdb table lists in-frame clones only, not all of them. The sample holds approximately 250,000 clones, over 80% seen once. The material sequenced was PBMCs or T cells enriched from blood (not recorded which). These receptors all come from a woman between 35 and 50 years old who had been exposed to COVID-19.

The gene calls are TRBV3-1 (or the pseudogene TRBV3-2) and TRBJ1-1; D remains ambiguous. V was shortened by 4 bases and J by 2 bases, with 5 bases between the two germline ends. The length of the CDR3 is 12 residues. Germline V gene data show CDR1 as LGHDT and CDR2 as YNNKEL (reference sequence). The CDR3 is CASSLINTEAFF. The CDR3 nucleotides read TGTGCCAGCAGCCTTATTAACACTGAAGCTTTCTTT.

The V and J genes are TRBV19 and TRBJ1-5; 9 bases match TRBD1. Per the germline V gene, CDR1 is LNHDA and CDR2 is SQIVND (reference sequence). Trimming cost V 8 bases and J 4 bases; bases outside gene matches: 9. This CDR3 contains 15 residues. The CDR3 sequence is CASHHRGLENQPQHF. CDR3 bases: TGTGCCAGTCACCACAGGGGGCTAGAGAATCAGCCCCAGCATTTT.

The rearrangement uses TRBV7-9 and TRBJ2-7, with TRBD1 identical over 9 bases. CDR1 and CDR2 (germline): SEHNR, FQNEAQ (reference sequence). This CDR3 has 14 residues. With 3 bases clipped from V and 7 bases from J, the junction kept 7 bases outside the gene matches. The CDR3 region is CASSFGTGSEEQYV. The CDR3 DNA reads as TGTGCCAGCAGCTTCGGGACAGGGTCTGAGGAGCAGTACGTC.

The CDR3 DNA reads as TGTGCCGCCAGGGACAGGGAGACGAGCAATCAGCCCCAGCATTTT. Encoded protein: CAARDRETSNQPQHF. This chain links TRBV6-6 with TRBJ1-5; 9 positions agree with TRBD1. Germline V gene data show CDR1 as MNHNY and CDR2 as SVGAGI (reference sequence). The trim removed 11 bases at V and 1 base at J, leaving 9 bases unmatched. The CDR3 spans 15 residues.

CDR3 DNA sequence: TGTGCCAGCAGCCTTCGATCCGGTGGCTCCTACAATGAGCAGTTCTTC. Protein sequence: CASSLRSGGSYNEQFF. The rearrangement uses TRBV21-1 and TRBJ2-1; the D call of TRBD2 is as the table states it, not checked on the DNA. TRBV21-1 is reported as a pseudogene. CDR3 length: 16 amino acids.

As concerns this clone: At one of its ends the junction is not consistent with the germline gene, which may arise from a read error. This sequence joins TRBV7-9 and TRBJ2-5; 9 bases line up with TRBD2. Looked up from germline, CDR1 is SEHNR and CDR2 is FQNEAQ (reference sequence). The CDR3 totals 12 residues. This CDR3 reads CASSLGASGTNF. Here the CDR3 DNA reads TGTGCCAGCAGCTTAGGGGCTAGCGGGACCAACTTC.

This chain links TRBV2 with TRBJ1-2; D may be TRBD1 (6 bases). The length of the CDR3 is 15 residues. Germline values: CDR1 SNHLY, CDR2 FYNNEI. Deletions cut 2 bases from V and 8 bases from J, with 18 bases between. The CDR3: CASSESGRGLWGYTF. The CDR3 bases are TGTGCCAGCAGTGAAAGCGGCAGGGGTCTTTGGGGCTACACCTTC.

Only a few counts were recorded for this clone. The chain is built from TRBV6-5 and TRBJ1-6; TRBD1 aligns across 7 bases. This CDR3 is 13 amino acids long. V lost 10 bases and J lost 7; bases outside the gene matches: 7. Germline V CDR1 and CDR2: MNHEY, SVGAGI. CDR3 DNA: TGTGCCATCGGCCAGGGGGAAAATTCACCCCTCCACTTT. It is translated as CAIGQGENSPLHF.

The chain carries TRBV21-1 and TRBJ2-3; TRBD1 is taken as the D call from the table, unchecked against the DNA. TRBV21-1 is shown as a pseudogene. This CDR3 is 16 amino acids long. CDR3 in DNA: TGTGCCAGCAGCAACGGACAGGGTCGGGGAGCAGATACGCAGTATTTT. It is translated as CASSNGQGRGADTQYF.

This clone was recorded a few times. This rearrangement joins TRBV6-2 or TRBV6-3 to TRBJ1-6, with 9 positions matching TRBD1. Germline loops: CDR1 MNHEY, CDR2 SVGEGT. The CDR3 length is 21 residues. Trimming took 0 bases from V and 8 from J; bases not matched to a gene: 20. CDR3 in amino acids: CASSYSSRIGGTGTLDSPLHF. The CDR3 DNA reads as TGTGCCAGCAGTTACTCTTCACGAATTGGGGGGACAGGGACGTTGGATTCACCCCTCCACTTT.

CDR3 sequence (DNA): TGTGCCAGCAGCTCGTCCCTCGGCGGGACTAGCGGGGACAATGAGCAGTTCTTC. This codes for CASSSSLGGTSGDNEQFF. The rearrangement joins TRBV7-2 to TRBJ2-1, with 13 bases identical to TRBD2. Germline CDR1 is SGHTA and CDR2 is FQGNSA. V was clipped by 4 bases and J by 5 bases; unmatched bases: 11. There are 18 residues in the CDR3.

The chain joins TRBV3-1 (or the pseudogene TRBV3-2) to TRBJ2-1, with 11 bases aligning to TRBD1. CDR1 is LGHDT and CDR2 is YNNKEL in the germline V gene (reference sequence). The CDR3 totals 15 residues. V was pared by 6 bases and J by 9 bases, with 10 bases of the junction left unmatched. The CDR3 bases are TGTGCCAGCAGACCCGGGACAGGGGGAAGGGGTGAGCAGTTCTTC. This sequence encodes CASRPGTGGRGEQFF.

The genes are TRBV7-6 and TRBJ1-4, with a weak D call TRBD1 (5 bases). In germline, CDR1 is SGHVS, CDR2 FNYEAQ. V lost 2 bases and J lost 5, with 12 bases in between. The CDR3 spans 15 residues. Here the CDR3 DNA reads TGTGCCAGCAGCTTACAGGGAACTTTAAATGAAAAACTGTTTTTT. This gives the protein CASSLQGTLNEKLFF.

This chain's CDR3 is CASRSGGVSEQYF. CDR3 coding DNA: TGTGCCAGCCGATCGGGGGGCGTATCCGAGCAGTACTTC. The chain links TRBV12-3 or TRBV12-4 to TRBJ2-7; D perhaps matches TRBD2 (7 bases). V gave up 8 bases and J gave up 6 bases, with 17 bases separating them. The CDR3 extends over 13 amino acids.

V and J are TRBV9 and TRBJ1-1; D is possibly TRBD1 (6 bases). The V end was cut by 0 bases, the J end by 3 bases, with 12 bases between. This CDR3 is built from 15 residues. The germline V gene has CDR1 SGDLS and CDR2 YYNGEE. The CDR3 protein is CASSVGGGAHTEAFF. For the CDR3, the DNA is TGTGCCAGCAGCGTAGGTGGGGGGGCCCACACTGAAGCTTTCTTT.

The chain is built from TRBV5-4 and TRBJ1-4, with D possibly being TRBD1 (5 bases). Trimming removed 4 bases at V and 8 bases at J, with 21 bases between. Germline loops: CDR1 SGHNT, CDR2 YYREEE (reference sequence). This CDR3 is 16 amino acids long. CDR3 sequence reads: CASSPRGGVSSEKLFF. The CDR3 DNA reads TGTGCCAGCAGCCCTCGGGGGGGGGTTTCGAGCGAAAAACTGTTTTTT.

The V call is TRBV19, the J call TRBJ1-2; no clear D gene. Trimming took off 6 bases at V and 7 bases at J, with 15 bases between the two ends. The CDR3 has 13 residues. Germline assignment: CDR1 LNHDA and CDR2 SQIVND (reference sequence). The CDR3 DNA reads as TGTGCCAGTAGAGATAGACTTCGAAGTGGCTACACCTTC. It translates to CASRDRLRSGYTF. Full variable domain (outside the CDR3, taken from reference TRBV19 and TRBJ1-2): DGGITQSPKYLFRKEGQNVTLSCEQNLNHDAMYWYRQDPGQGLRLIYYSQIVNDFQKGDIAEGYSVSREKKESFPLTVTSAQKNPTAFYLCASRDRLRSGYTFGSGTRLTVV.

The chain combines TRBV7-8 with TRBJ1-2, with 8 nucleotides matching TRBD1. The germline V gene has CDR1 SGHVS and CDR2 FQNEAQ. The V gene end was trimmed by 5 bases and the J gene end by 9 bases; junction bases not matched to a gene: 5. This CDR3 spans 12 amino acids. The CDR3 DNA reads TGTGCCAGCAGCCTCGGACAGGGTCGCTACACCTTC. Its protein product is CASSLGQGRYTF.

The CDR3: CASSLEAGGETQYF. The CDR3 DNA sequence: TGCGCCAGCAGCTTGGAGGCAGGGGGCGAGACCCAGTACTTC. V gene TRBV5-1 combines with J gene TRBJ2-5; 8 bases match TRBD1. Germline trimming cut 0 bases from V and 5 bases from J; bases unmatched to any gene: 3. CDR3 size: 14 residues. The germline gives CDR1 SGHRS, CDR2 YFSETQ.

CDR3: CATSDSGLADTDTQYF. The CDR3 nucleotides read TGTGCCACCAGTGACTCGGGACTAGCGGACACAGATACGCAGTATTTT. The chain combines TRBV24-1 with TRBJ2-3, with TRBD2 matching over 11 bases. The CDR3 is 16 amino acids. The germline V gene has CDR1 KGHDR and CDR2 SFDVKD. J gave up 2 bases and V 4 bases, and 4 bases lay outside the gene matches.

The chain has TRBV7-3 and TRBJ2-1; D possibly corresponds to TRBD1 (6 bases). From germline, CDR1 is SGHTA and CDR2 FQGTGA. This CDR3 contains 13 residues. Trimming shortened V by 5 bases and J by 10 bases, and 15 bases separated the two germline ends. CDR3 DNA: TGTGCCAGCAGCCCGACAGGACTGAGGGAGCAGTTCTTC. Its translation is CASSPTGLREQFF. Using reference TRBV7-3 and TRBJ2-1 for the parts outside the CDR3, the full variable domain is GAGVSQTPSNKVTEKGKYVELRCDPISGHTALYWYRQSLGQGPEFLIYFQGTGAADDSGLPNDRFFAVRPEGSVSTLKIQRTERGDSAVYLCASSPTGLREQFFGPGTRLTVL.

The rearrangement links TRBV13 to TRBJ2-3; 9 bases map to TRBD2. V shed 3 bases and J 2 bases; nucleotides not matched to a gene: 9. Germline CDR1 PRHDT, CDR2 FYEKMQ (reference sequence). This CDR3 spans 17 amino acids. CDR3 amino acids: CASSFYRLAVLTDTQYF. For the CDR3, the DNA is TGTGCCAGCAGCTTTTACCGACTAGCGGTTCTCACAGATACGCAGTATTTT.

The chain has TRBV19 and TRBJ2-7; 9 bases are shared with TRBD1. CDR3 length: 16 residues. Losses at the gene ends were 3 bases for V and 3 bases for J; bases not matched to a gene: 9. Per germline, CDR1 LNHDA and CDR2 SQIVND (reference sequence). CDR3 DNA sequence: TGTGCCAGTAGTATCGCAGGGACAGGGCCCTTCTACGAGCAGTACTTC. This gives the protein CASSIAGTGPFYEQYF.

This chain links TRBV6-2 or TRBV6-3 with TRBJ2-1; D is possibly TRBD2 (6 bases). The germline gives CDR1 MNHEY, CDR2 SVGEGT. This CDR3 has 15 amino acids. Trimming took off 5 bases at V and 10 bases at J, with 21 bases between the two ends. CDR3 protein: CASSTPSGLRMEQFF. The DNA for the CDR3 is TGTGCCAGCAGTACCCCGAGCGGGCTGCGTATGGAGCAGTTCTTC.

This rearrangement joins TRBV28 to TRBJ2-7, with D possibly being TRBD1 (5 bases). The CDR3 totals 14 residues. Germline CDR1 reads MDHEN; CDR2 reads SYDVKM. With 2 bases removed from V and 3 bases from J, the gap between germline ends came to 11 bases. The DNA of the CDR3 is TGTGCCAGCAGTTTAAACCAGGGTTACTACGAGCAGTACTTC. Its translation: CASSLNQGYYEQYF.

The chain carries TRBV7-9 and TRBJ2-3, with 8 bases matching TRBD2. V lost 4 bases, J lost 1 base, and 4 bases stayed unmatched. The CDR3 loop spans 15 amino acids. Germline V gives CDR1 SEHNR, CDR2 FQNEAQ (reference sequence). CDR3 DNA sequence: TGTGCCAGCAGCTCCCGGGGGGGGCGCACAGATACGCAGTATTTT. Its translation is CASSSRGGRTDTQYF.

The chain couples TRBV19 to TRBJ2-1; 7 bases map to TRBD1. The CDR3 loop spans 15 amino acids. Unmatched junction bases numbered 10, after V lost 7 bases and J lost 4 bases. The germline V gene has CDR1 LNHDA and CDR2 SQIVND (reference sequence). CDR3 sequence: CASNIRQGPYNEQFF. CDR3 in DNA: TGTGCCAGTAATATTCGACAGGGACCTTACAATGAGCAGTTCTTC.

The chain has TRBV4-3 and TRBJ1-3, with a weak D call TRBD1 (5 bases). Trimming took 0 bases from V and 8 from J, leaving 14 bases between them. CDR3 length equals 15 residues. Per the germline V gene, CDR1 is LGHNA and CDR2 is YSLEER. This chain's CDR3 is CASSQEELSGDTIYF. The CDR3 DNA reads TGCGCCAGCAGCCAAGAGGAACTCTCGGGGGACACCATATATTTT.

The chain couples TRBV28 to TRBJ1-2; D remains ambiguous. There are 14 residues in the CDR3. Per germline, CDR1 MDHEN and CDR2 SYDVKM. Trimming left V 1 base short and J 8 bases short, with 14 bases between. The CDR3 DNA reads as TGTGCCAGCAGTTTATTGGTCCGGAGTAGGGGCTACACCTTC. It yields the protein CASSLLVRSRGYTF.

This chain's CDR3 is CSVGQAASEQFF. The DNA for the CDR3 is TGCAGCGTTGGACAGGCAGCAAGCGAGCAGTTCTTC. V and J are TRBV29-1 and TRBJ2-1; tentatively, D is TRBD1 (6 bases). V was clipped by 4 bases and J by 10 bases, with 14 bases between them. The CDR3 is 12 residues long. In germline, CDR1 is SQVTM, CDR2 ANQGSEA.

V gene TRBV28 combines with J gene TRBJ2-3; 8 nucleotides line up with TRBD2. Germline V gene data show CDR1 as MDHEN and CDR2 as SYDVKM. The CDR3 contains 14 residues. With V trimmed by 5 bases and J by 10 bases, 11 bases remained unmatched. The CDR3 protein is CASSLPGLAGSQYF. The CDR3 nucleotides are TGTGCCAGCAGTCTCCCAGGACTAGCAGGCTCGCAGTATTTT.